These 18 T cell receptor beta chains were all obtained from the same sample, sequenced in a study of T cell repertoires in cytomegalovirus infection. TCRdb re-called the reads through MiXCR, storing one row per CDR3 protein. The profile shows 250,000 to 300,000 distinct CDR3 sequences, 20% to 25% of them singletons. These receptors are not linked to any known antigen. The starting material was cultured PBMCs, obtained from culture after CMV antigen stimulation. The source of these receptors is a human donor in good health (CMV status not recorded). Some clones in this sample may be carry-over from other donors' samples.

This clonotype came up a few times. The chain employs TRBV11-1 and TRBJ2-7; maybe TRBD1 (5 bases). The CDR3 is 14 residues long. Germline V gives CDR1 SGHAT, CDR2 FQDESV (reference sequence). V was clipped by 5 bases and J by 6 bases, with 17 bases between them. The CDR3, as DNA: TGTGCCAGCAGCGCGGAGCCAGGGTTGGGCGAGCAGTACTTC. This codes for CASSAEPGLGEQYF.

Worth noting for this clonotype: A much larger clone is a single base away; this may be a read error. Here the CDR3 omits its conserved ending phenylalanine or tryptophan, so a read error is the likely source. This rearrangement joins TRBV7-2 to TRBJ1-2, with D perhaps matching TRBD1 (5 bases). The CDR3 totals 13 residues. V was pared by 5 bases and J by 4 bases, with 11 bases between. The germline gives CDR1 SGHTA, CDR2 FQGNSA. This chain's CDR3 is CASSPDGGYGYTL. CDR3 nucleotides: TGTGCCAGCAGCCCCGATGGGGGCTATGGCTACACCTTA.

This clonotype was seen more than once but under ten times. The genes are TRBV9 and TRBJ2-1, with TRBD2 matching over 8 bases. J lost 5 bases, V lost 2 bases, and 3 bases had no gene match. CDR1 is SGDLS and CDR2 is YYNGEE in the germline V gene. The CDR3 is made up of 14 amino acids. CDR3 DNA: TGTGCCAGCAGCGTTGGGACTAGTAACAATGAGCAGTTCTTC. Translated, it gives CASSVGTSNNEQFF.

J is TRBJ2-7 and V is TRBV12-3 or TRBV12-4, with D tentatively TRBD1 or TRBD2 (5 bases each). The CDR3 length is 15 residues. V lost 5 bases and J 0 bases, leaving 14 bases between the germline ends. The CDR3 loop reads CASSTTTGTSYEQYF. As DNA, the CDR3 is TGTGCCAGCAGTACCACGACTGGGACCTCCTACGAGCAGTACTTC.

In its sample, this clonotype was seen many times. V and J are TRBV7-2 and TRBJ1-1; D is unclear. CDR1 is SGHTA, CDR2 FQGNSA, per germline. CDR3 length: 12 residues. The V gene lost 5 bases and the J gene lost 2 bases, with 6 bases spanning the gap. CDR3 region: CASSHINTEAFF. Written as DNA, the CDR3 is TGTGCCAGCAGCCACATTAACACTGAAGCTTTCTTT.

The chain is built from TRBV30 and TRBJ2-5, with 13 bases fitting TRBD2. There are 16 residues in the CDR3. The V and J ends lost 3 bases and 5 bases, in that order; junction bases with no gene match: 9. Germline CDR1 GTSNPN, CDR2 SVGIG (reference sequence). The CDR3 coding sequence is TGTGCCTGGAGCCTCCGGACTAGCGGGAGTATGGAGACCCAGTACTTC. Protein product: CAWSLRTSGSMETQYF. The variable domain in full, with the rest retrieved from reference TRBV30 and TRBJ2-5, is SQTIHQWPATLVQPVGSPLSLECTVEGTSNPNLYWYRQAAGRGLQLLFYSVGIGQISSEVPQNLSASRPQDRQFILSSKKLLLSDSGFYLCAWSLRTSGSMETQYFGPGTRLLVL.

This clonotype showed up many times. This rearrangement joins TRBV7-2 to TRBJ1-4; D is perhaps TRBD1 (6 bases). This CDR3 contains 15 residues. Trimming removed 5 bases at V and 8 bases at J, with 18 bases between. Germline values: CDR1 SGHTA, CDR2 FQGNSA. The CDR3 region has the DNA TGTGCCAGCAGCAGGCGGGGGGCGCTGGAAGAAAAACTGTTTTTT. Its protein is CASSRRGALEEKLFF.

The CDR3 here is CASGTSGNQQFF. The DNA of the CDR3 is TGTGCCAGCGGGACTAGCGGGAACCAGCAGTTCTTC. The chain carries TRBV7-2 and TRBJ2-1; 13 positions agree with TRBD2. This CDR3 has 12 amino acids. Trimming at V came to 8 bases and at J to 11 bases, leaving 3 bases not matched to a gene. Germline values: CDR1 SGHTA, CDR2 FQGNSA.

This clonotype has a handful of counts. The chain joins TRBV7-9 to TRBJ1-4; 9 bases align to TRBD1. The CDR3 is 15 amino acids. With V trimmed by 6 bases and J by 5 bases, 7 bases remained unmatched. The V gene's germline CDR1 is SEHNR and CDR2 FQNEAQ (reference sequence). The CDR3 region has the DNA TGTGCCAGCAGTCTACAGGGGGCAAAGAATGAAAAACTGTTTTTT. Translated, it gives CASSLQGAKNEKLFF.

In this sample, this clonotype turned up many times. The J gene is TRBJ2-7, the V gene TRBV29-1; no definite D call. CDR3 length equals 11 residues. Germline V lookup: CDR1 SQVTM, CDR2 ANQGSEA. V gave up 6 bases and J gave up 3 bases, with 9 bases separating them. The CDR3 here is CSVSRNYEQYF. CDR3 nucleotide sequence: TGCAGCGTGAGTAGGAACTACGAGCAGTACTTC.

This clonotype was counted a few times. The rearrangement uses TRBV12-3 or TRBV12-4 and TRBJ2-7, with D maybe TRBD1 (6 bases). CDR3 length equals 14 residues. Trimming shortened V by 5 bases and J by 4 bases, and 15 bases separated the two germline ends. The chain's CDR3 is CASSLQGQLYEQYF. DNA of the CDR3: TGTGCCAGCAGTCTACAGGGTCAACTTTACGAGCAGTACTTC.

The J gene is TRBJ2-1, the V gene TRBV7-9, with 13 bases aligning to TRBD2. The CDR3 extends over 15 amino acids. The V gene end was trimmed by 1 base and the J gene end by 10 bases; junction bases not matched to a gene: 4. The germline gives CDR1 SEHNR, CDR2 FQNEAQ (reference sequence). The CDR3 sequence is CASSLELAGGQEQFF. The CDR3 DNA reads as TGTGCCAGCAGCTTAGAACTAGCGGGAGGGCAGGAGCAGTTCTTC.

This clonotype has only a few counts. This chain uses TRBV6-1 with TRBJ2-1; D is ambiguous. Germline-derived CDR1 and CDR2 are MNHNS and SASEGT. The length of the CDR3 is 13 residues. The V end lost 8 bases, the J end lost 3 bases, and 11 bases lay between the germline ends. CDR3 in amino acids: CASSPRHYNEQFF. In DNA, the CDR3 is TGTGCCAGCTCCCCCCGTCACTACAATGAGCAGTTCTTC.

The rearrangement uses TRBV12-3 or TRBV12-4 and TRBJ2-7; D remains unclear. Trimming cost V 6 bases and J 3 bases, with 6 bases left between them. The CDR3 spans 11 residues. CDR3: CASSPNYEQYF. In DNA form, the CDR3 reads TGTGCCAGCAGCCCGAACTACGAGCAGTACTTC.

In DNA form, the CDR3 reads TGCAGTGCTTCCCCGGGACTGCAAGAGACCCAGTACTTC. This sequence encodes CSASPGLQETQYF. The V gene is TRBV20-1, the J gene TRBJ2-5, with D perhaps TRBD2 (6 bases). CDR3 size: 13 residues. The V gene's germline CDR1 is DFQATT and CDR2 SNEGSKA (reference sequence). Trimming removed 5 bases at V and 2 bases at J, with 12 bases between.

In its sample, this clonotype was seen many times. This CDR3 reads CASSPRPAGLNTGELFF. As DNA, the CDR3 is TGTGCCAGCAGCCCGAGGCCCGCAGGATTGAACACCGGGGAGCTGTTTTTT. V and J are TRBV7-2 and TRBJ2-2; D gene uncertain. With 5 bases removed from V and 1 base from J, the gap between germline ends came to 17 bases. From germline, CDR1 is SGHTA and CDR2 FQGNSA. This CDR3 is 17 amino acids long.

The CDR3 sequence is CAWSGGNTDTQYF. The CDR3, as DNA: TGTGCCTGGAGTGGCGGGAACACAGATACGCAGTATTTT. The J gene is TRBJ2-3, the V gene TRBV30; possibly TRBD2 for D (6 bases). Germline CDR1 GTSNPN, CDR2 SVGIG (reference sequence). The CDR3 is 13 amino acids. V gave up 1 base and J gave up 2 bases, with 7 bases separating them.

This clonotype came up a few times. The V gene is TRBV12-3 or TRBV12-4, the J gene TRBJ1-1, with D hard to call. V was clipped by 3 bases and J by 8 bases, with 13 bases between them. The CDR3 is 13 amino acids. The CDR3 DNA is TGTGCCAGCAGTTTTTTATTGGGGTTAGAAGCTTTCTTT. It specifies CASSFLLGLEAFF.